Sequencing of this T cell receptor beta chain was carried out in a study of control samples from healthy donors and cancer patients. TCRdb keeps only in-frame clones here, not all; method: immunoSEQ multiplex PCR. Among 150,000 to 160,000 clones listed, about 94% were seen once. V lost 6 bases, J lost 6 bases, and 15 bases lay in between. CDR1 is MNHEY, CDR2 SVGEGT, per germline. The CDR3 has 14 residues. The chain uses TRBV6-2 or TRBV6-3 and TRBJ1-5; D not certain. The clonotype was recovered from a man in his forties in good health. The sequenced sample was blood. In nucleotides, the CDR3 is TGTGCCAGCAGCCAGACATCGCCGAGTCAGCCCCAGCATTTT. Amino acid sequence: CASSQTSPSQPQHF.